This entry is about one T cell receptor beta chain. The sample has other DNA sequences that encode this CDR3 too. Recruitment covered 20 to 25 US areas and drew participants whose ages spanned roughly 18 to 90 years. The study assigned cohorts using participant-reported clinical history. After removal of 3 bases from V and 0 bases from J, the junction contained 1 base not matched to a gene. There are 15 residues in the CDR3. From germline, CDR1 is MGHRA and CDR2 YSYEKL. Data came from immunoSEQ multiplex PCR; TCRdb stores just in-frame clones and leaves some out. The table has about 180,000 clones, roughly nine tenths seen once; the top ten hold around 1.2%. The data stem from a study of blood T cell repertoires in COVID-19. Study details: From the United States, Italy and Spain came samples of acute and convalescent COVID-19.

The sequencing input was PBMCs or T cells enriched from blood (not recorded which). J is TRBJ2-7 and V is TRBV4-1; 11 positions agree with TRBD2. This TCR was recovered from a human donor with acute COVID-19. The donor label of this sample is uncertain. The CDR3 DNA reads TGCGCCAGCAGCCAGCTAGCGGGGGGCTCCTACGAGCAGTACTTC. It translates to CASSQLAGGSYEQYF.